The 18 T cell receptor beta chains listed next were all sequenced from one sample in a study of technical replicates of blood from a few donors. This table comes from immunoSEQ multiplex PCR, and its TCRdb copy is limited to in-frame clones, with some not included. The sample carries about 80,000 clones, roughly 94% recorded once. Sample: T cells isolated from PBMCs. Receptors originate from a human donor in good health.

CDR3: CASSPRTSGAYEQYF. The CDR3 DNA sequence: TGTGCCAGTAGTCCCCGGACTAGCGGGGCCTACGAGCAGTACTTC. This chain joins TRBV19 and TRBJ2-7; 12 bases agree with TRBD2. With 5 bases clipped from V and 2 bases from J, the junction kept 4 bases outside the gene matches. Germline values: CDR1 LNHDA, CDR2 SQIVND (reference sequence). The CDR3 consists of 15 residues.

V and J are TRBV4-3 and TRBJ2-3; 11 nucleotides match TRBD2. This CDR3 comprises 16 residues. The J segment lost 5 bases and the V segment lost 0 bases, leaving 4 bases of the junction unmatched. The germline V gene has CDR1 LGHNA and CDR2 YSLEER. The CDR3 sequence is CASSQDVAGGRDTQYF. CDR3 in DNA: TGCGCCAGCAGCCAAGACGTAGCGGGAGGGCGAGATACGCAGTATTTT.

V usage is TRBV2 and J usage is TRBJ1-5, with 12 bases that match TRBD1. Trimming removed 6 bases from V and 5 bases from J; junction bases left unmatched: 8. Germline lookup yields CDR1 SNHLY and CDR2 FYNNEI. CDR3 length: 16 residues. The CDR3 sequence: CASSPGTGGVYQPQHF. Here the CDR3 DNA reads TGTGCCAGCAGCCCCGGGACAGGGGGCGTTTATCAGCCCCAGCATTTT.

The chain carries TRBV13 and TRBJ2-5, with 8 bases lining up with TRBD1. Germline V gene sequence: CDR1 PRHDT, CDR2 FYEKMQ (reference sequence). J gave up 4 bases and V 1 base, and 5 bases lay outside the gene matches. The CDR3 extends over 15 amino acids. Here the CDR3 DNA reads TGTGCCAGCAGCTTAGCGGTGACAGGGGCAGAGACCCAGTACTTC. It yields the protein CASSLAVTGAETQYF.

V is TRBV5-6 and J is TRBJ2-6; no reliable D call. V was pared by 4 bases and J by 0 bases, with 8 bases between. Germline V gives CDR1 SGHDT, CDR2 YYEEEE. This CDR3 region has 15 residues. CDR3 sequence (DNA): TGTGCCAGCAGCCCCTGGGCCTCTGGGGCCAACGTCCTGACTTTC. This sequence encodes CASSPWASGANVLTF.

The rearrangement uses TRBV5-1 and TRBJ1-1; maybe TRBD1 (5 bases). This CDR3 comprises 14 residues. In germline, CDR1 is SGHRS, CDR2 YFSETQ. The germline V and J ends were trimmed by 0 bases and 3 bases, with 9 bases remaining between them. As DNA, the CDR3 is TGCGCCAGCAGCTTGGCGGACATATACACTGAAGCTTTCTTT. Protein: CASSLADIYTEAFF.

J is TRBJ1-1 and V is TRBV7-2, with TRBD1 matching over 10 bases. J gave up 5 bases and V 3 bases, and 6 bases lay outside the gene matches. The CDR3 length is 15 residues. Germline CDR1 reads SGHTA; CDR2 reads FQGNSA. Here the CDR3 reads CASSLDGTGDTEAFF. The CDR3 nucleotides are TGTGCCAGCAGCTTGGACGGGACAGGGGATACTGAAGCTTTCTTT.

This clone was observed a few times. The rearrangement uses TRBV19 and TRBJ2-7; TRBD1 aligns across 7 bases. With 3 bases clipped from V and 4 bases from J, the junction kept 3 bases outside the gene matches. Germline V gene data show CDR1 as LNHDA and CDR2 as SQIVND (reference sequence). This CDR3 contains 13 residues. For the CDR3, the DNA is TGTGCCAGTAGTATCTCCAGGGGGTACGAGCAGTACTTC. Residues: CASSISRGYEQYF.

The CDR3 is CASYPQGRTGELFF. CDR3 nucleotide sequence: TGCGCCAGCTACCCCCAGGGCCGGACCGGGGAGCTGTTTTTT. The chain combines TRBV5-1 with TRBJ2-2; a weak D match, TRBD1 (5 bases). This CDR3 is built from 14 residues. Germline CDR1 reads SGHRS; CDR2 reads YFSETQ. V was shortened by 7 bases and J by 5 bases, with 15 bases between the two germline ends. Drawing the rest from reference TRBV5-1 and TRBJ2-2, the complete variable domain is KAGVTQTPRYLIKTRGQQVTLSCSPISGHRSVSWYQQTPGQGLQFLFEYFSETQRNKGNFPGRFSGRQFSNSRSEMNVSTLELGDSALYLCASYPQGRTGELFFGEGSRLTVL.

The chain combines TRBV10-3 with TRBJ1-1; the D gene is possibly TRBD1 (5 bases). Trimming removed 7 bases at V and 1 base at J, with 19 bases between. The germline V gene encodes CDR1 ENHRY and CDR2 SYGVKD. The CDR3 runs to 16 residues. Here the CDR3 reads CAITDPTGHRNTEAFF. In nucleotides, the CDR3 is TGTGCCATCACCGACCCTACCGGACATCGGAACACTGAAGCTTTCTTT.

The rearrangement links TRBV5-1 to TRBJ1-3, with D possibly matching TRBD1 (5 bases). V dropped 0 bases and J dropped 1 base, with 8 bases sitting between them. This CDR3 has 15 amino acids. CDR1 and CDR2 from the germline V gene are SGHRS and YFSETQ. CDR3: CASSLGSGSGNTIYF. The CDR3 bases are TGCGCCAGCAGCTTGGGCTCAGGGTCTGGAAACACCATATATTTT. Supplemented by reference TRBV5-1 and TRBJ1-3, the full variable domain reads KAGVTQTPRYLIKTRGQQVTLSCSPISGHRSVSWYQQTPGQGLQFLFEYFSETQRNKGNFPGRFSGRQFSNSRSEMNVSTLELGDSALYLCASSLGSGSGNTIYFGEGSWLTVV.

The J gene is TRBJ2-3, the V gene TRBV28; 7 bases are shared with TRBD2. Germline-derived CDR1 and CDR2 are MDHEN and SYDVKM. The CDR3 covers 16 residues. Trimming at V came to 5 bases and at J to 4 bases, leaving 12 bases not matched to a gene. CDR3 residues: CASSQSWRETPDTQYF. DNA for the CDR3: TGTGCCAGCAGTCAAAGTTGGCGGGAGACCCCAGATACGCAGTATTTT. Complete variable domain (other parts from reference TRBV28 and TRBJ2-3): DVKVTQSSRYLVKRTGEKVFLECVQDMDHENMFWYRQDPGLGLRLIYFSYDVKMKEKGDIPEGYSVSREKKERFSLILESASTNQTSMYLCASSQSWRETPDTQYFGPGTRLTVL.

The chain joins TRBV6-5 to TRBJ2-7, with a tentative D call TRBD1 (6 bases). Trimming left V 3 bases short and J 7 bases short, with 19 bases between. From germline, CDR1 is MNHEY and CDR2 SVGAGI. The CDR3 length is 15 residues. CDR3 nucleotide sequence: TGTGCCAGCAGTTATTATCAGGGGACGCCCCCAGAGCAGTACTTC. Its translation: CASSYYQGTPPEQYF.

V is TRBV11-1 and J is TRBJ2-1; a possible D gene is TRBD2 (6 bases). V lost 0 bases, J lost 5 bases, and 11 bases lay in between. This CDR3 contains 15 residues. Germline assignment: CDR1 SGHAT and CDR2 FQDESV (reference sequence). The CDR3 loop is CASSLAFLANNEQFF. CDR3 DNA sequence: TGTGCCAGCAGCTTAGCCTTCCTAGCGAACAATGAGCAGTTCTTC.

The chain is built from TRBV27 and TRBJ2-5, with D possibly matching TRBD1 (6 bases). V was trimmed by 6 bases and J by 2 bases, leaving 16 bases between them. Germline V lookup: CDR1 MNHEY, CDR2 SMNVEV (reference sequence). This CDR3 contains 15 residues. This chain's CDR3 is CASSRLRGSQETQYF. The CDR3 DNA sequence: TGTGCCAGCAGCCGGCTCAGGGGCTCTCAAGAGACCCAGTACTTC.

The rearrangement links TRBV10-3 to TRBJ1-2, with 9 nucleotides matching TRBD1. Germline V gives CDR1 ENHRY, CDR2 SYGVKD. This CDR3 spans 11 amino acids. Trimming cost V 9 bases and J 13 bases; bases outside gene matches: 9. In nucleotides, the CDR3 is TGTGCCATAAGGACAGGGGCCCAATGCACCTTC. As protein: CAIRTGAQCTF.

The chain recombines TRBV7-2 with TRBJ1-1, with D maybe TRBD1 (5 bases). The CDR3 extends over 12 amino acids. The germline gives CDR1 SGHTA, CDR2 FQGNSA. V was pared by 1 base and J by 8 bases, with 8 bases between. CDR3 protein: CASSLEAGEAFF. The CDR3 DNA reads as TGTGCCAGCAGCTTAGAAGCAGGGGAAGCTTTCTTT.

The rearrangement uses TRBV10-3 and TRBJ2-2; a weak D match, TRBD1 (5 bases). The CDR3 is 14 residues long. CDR1 is ENHRY, CDR2 SYGVKD, per germline. Trimming shortened V by 3 bases and J by 4 bases, and 9 bases separated the two germline ends. CDR3 amino acids: CAISEGVGTGELFF. The CDR3 DNA follows: TGTGCCATCAGTGAAGGGGTCGGCACCGGGGAGCTGTTTTTT.